This T cell receptor beta chain came from a study of blood T cell repertoires in COVID-19. All enrollees were roughly 18 to 89 years old and from about 24 US areas. Germline lookup yields CDR1 SGDLS and CDR2 YYNGEE. The CDR3 is made up of 14 amino acids. V lost 0 bases to trimming and J lost 0 bases, with 6 bases between them. As processed by the authors: Nucleated cell number was recorded as an estimate derived from reference gene primer amplification. Profiled with immunoSEQ multiplex PCR; TCRdb holds only in-frame clones, not every one. V, J and clone size are those of that table, while D and trimming were read from the DNA. There are about 210,000 clones in the sample; roughly 91% occur only once, and 7.2% lies in the top ten.

Sequenced input: PBMCs or T cells enriched from blood (not recorded which). The gene calls are TRBV9 and TRBJ1-1, with D hard to call. The clonotype was recovered from a man aged 25 to 40 in a cohort exposed to, infected with or recovered from COVID-19 (not recorded which). CDR3 region: CASSVEALNTEAFF. The CDR3, as DNA: TGTGCCAGCAGCGTAGAAGCGCTGAACACTGAAGCTTTCTTT.